What follows is one TCR beta chain and its context. This sample was included in a study of blood T cell repertoires in COVID-19. The CDR3 sequence is 14 residues long. Germline CDR1 LNHDA, CDR2 SQIVND (reference sequence). The J segment lost 5 bases and the V segment lost 6 bases, leaving 9 bases of the junction unmatched. TCRdb's table, derived via immunoSEQ multiplex PCR, lists solely in-frame clones and lacks some. The sample comprises over 250,000 clones, roughly nine tenths of which are singletons, and around 2.5% rests with the top ten. The receptor was isolated from a man aged 60 to 75 who had recovered from COVID-19. The J gene is TRBJ1-1, the V gene TRBV19, with 7 nucleotides matching TRBD1. The sample was PBMCs or T cells enriched from blood (not recorded which). In DNA form, the CDR3 reads TGTGCCAGTAGCACAGACAGGGTCGCGACTGAAGCTTTCTTT. Translating gives CASSTDRVATEAFF.